This is a list of T cell receptor beta chains from one sample in a study of blood T cell repertoires in COVID-19. Sequencing used immunoSEQ multiplex PCR; TCRdb keeps in-frame clones, though not all of them. The top ten hold under 2% of the sample, which has 350,000 to 550,000 clones, nearly 90% seen once. The specimen sequenced was PBMCs or T cells enriched from blood (not recorded which). These receptors came from a woman between 18 and 29 years old with acute COVID-19. The CDR3 runs from the conserved cysteine through the conserved F or W. A D gene is named only where the DNA matches it firmly. Not every row has a clone size; where given, it reads once, few, many or a size class.

TGTGCCAGCAGCGCGGACAGGGGGCCCTATGGCTACACCTTC | CASSADRGPYGYTF | TRBV9 | . | TRBJ1-2 | TRBD1
TGTGCCAGCAGTTACTCGGGCGGCGGGGGGGGGCAGTACTTC | CASSYSGGGGGQYF | TRBV6-5 | . | TRBJ2-7 | TRBD2
TGTGCCAGCAGGGGACAGGCTCCTTCGGTTTATGGCTACACCTTC | CASRGQAPSVYGYTF | TRBV27 | . | TRBJ1-2 | TRBD1
TGTGCCACCAGTGATTTTAAGCGGGGGGCTGTAGATACGCAGTATTTT | CATSDFKRGAVDTQYF | TRBV24-1 | . | TRBJ2-3 | TRBD2
TGTGCCTGGATCGGGAGTCCCTACAATGAGCAGTTCTTC | CAWIGSPYNEQFF | TRBV30 | few | TRBJ2-1 | .
TGTGCCAGCAGCGCCGGAGGACCCACAGATACGCAGTATTTT | CASSAGGPTDTQYF | TRBV11-3 | . | TRBJ2-3 | .
TGCGCCAGCACCGGGACAGGGCCCTACGAGCAGTACTTC | CASTGTGPYEQYF | TRBV5-1 | . | TRBJ2-7 | TRBD1
TGTGCCAGCAGCCAATCGGACAGATTTCGGAACGTCCTGACTTTC | CASSQSDRFRNVLTF | TRBV16 | . | TRBJ2-6 | .
TGCGCCAGCAGCCCTGGGACAATATCAGATACGCAGTATTTT | CASSPGTISDTQYF | TRBV5-1 | . | TRBJ2-3 | .
TGTGCCAGCAGTTGGCAGGGGAGAGACGAGCAGTACTTC | CASSWQGRDEQYF | TRBV27 | . | TRBJ2-7 | .
TGTGCCATCAGGACAGGGGGATCTACGAACACTGAAGCTTTCTTT | CAIRTGGSTNTEAFF | TRBV10-3 | . | TRBJ1-1 | TRBD1
TGTGCCATATCAGGGAATAGCAATCAGCCCCAGCATTTT | CAISGNSNQPQHF | TRBV10-3 | once | TRBJ1-5 | .
TGCGCCAGCAGCGAAAATACTGGTGAGCAGTTCTTC | CASSENTGEQFF | TRBV10-2 | . | TRBJ2-1 | .
TGTGCCAGCAGGTCGCCAGGGCAGAACGGCTACACCTTC | CASRSPGQNGYTF | TRBV27 | . | TRBJ1-2 | .
TGTGCCAGCAGCGTTAGCGGGAGTGAGGGGAATGAGCAGTTCTTC | CASSVSGSEGNEQFF | TRBV9 | . | TRBJ2-1 | TRBD2
TGTGCCAGCAGGAAGACAGGTTCAGACGAGCAGTACTTC | CASRKTGSDEQYF | TRBV2 | . | TRBJ2-7 | .
TGTGCCAGCTCACCGGGTCAGACGCAGGCCTACGAGCAGTACTTC | CASSPGQTQAYEQYF | TRBV18 | . | TRBJ2-7 | .
TGTGCCAGCAGTGACCGATCGGGAGCTAACTATGGCTACACCTTC | CASSDRSGANYGYTF | TRBV2 | . | TRBJ1-2 | .
TGCAGTGCTAGTATCGGACAGACTTATGGCTACACCTTC | CSASIGQTYGYTF | TRBV20-1 | few | TRBJ1-2 | .
TGCGCCAGCAGTGGAGGCCTAGCGGGAACCGGGGAGCTGTTTTTT | CASSGGLAGTGELFF | TRBV10-1 | . | TRBJ2-2 | TRBD2
TGTGCCAGCAGCCTTGCTAGCGGGAGGGACAATGAGCAGTTCTTC | CASSLASGRDNEQFF | TRBV5-6 | . | TRBJ2-1 | TRBD2
TGTGCCAGCAGACCATTAGTAACGGAAGAGACCCAGTACTTC | CASRPLVTEETQYF | TRBV27 | . | TRBJ2-5 | .
TGCGCCAGCAGCCAAACGACAGGGAACACTGAAGCTTTCTTT | CASSQTTGNTEAFF | TRBV4-1 | . | TRBJ1-1 | .
TGCGCCAGCAGTCAAACAGCAGGGGGTCGGGACAGGGTCCTTCCGTGGGCCTACGAGCAGTACTTC | CASSQTAGGRDRVLPWAYEQYF | TRBV23-1 | . | TRBJ2-7 | TRBD1
TGTGCCAGCTCGTGGGTTAGTGGGGGAGGGGGCAATGAGCAGTTCTTC | CASSWVSGGGGNEQFF | TRBV18 | . | TRBJ2-1 | .
TGTGCCAGTAGTATCGGGGCGGGACAGGGCTTCGGGGCCAACGTCCTGACTTTC | CASSIGAGQGFGANVLTF | TRBV19 | many | TRBJ2-6 | TRBD1
TGTGCCAGCAGCCCCCACCAAGCGCGGAACACCGGGGAGCTGTTTTTT | CASSPHQARNTGELFF | TRBV3-1/TRBV3-2 | once | TRBJ2-2 | .